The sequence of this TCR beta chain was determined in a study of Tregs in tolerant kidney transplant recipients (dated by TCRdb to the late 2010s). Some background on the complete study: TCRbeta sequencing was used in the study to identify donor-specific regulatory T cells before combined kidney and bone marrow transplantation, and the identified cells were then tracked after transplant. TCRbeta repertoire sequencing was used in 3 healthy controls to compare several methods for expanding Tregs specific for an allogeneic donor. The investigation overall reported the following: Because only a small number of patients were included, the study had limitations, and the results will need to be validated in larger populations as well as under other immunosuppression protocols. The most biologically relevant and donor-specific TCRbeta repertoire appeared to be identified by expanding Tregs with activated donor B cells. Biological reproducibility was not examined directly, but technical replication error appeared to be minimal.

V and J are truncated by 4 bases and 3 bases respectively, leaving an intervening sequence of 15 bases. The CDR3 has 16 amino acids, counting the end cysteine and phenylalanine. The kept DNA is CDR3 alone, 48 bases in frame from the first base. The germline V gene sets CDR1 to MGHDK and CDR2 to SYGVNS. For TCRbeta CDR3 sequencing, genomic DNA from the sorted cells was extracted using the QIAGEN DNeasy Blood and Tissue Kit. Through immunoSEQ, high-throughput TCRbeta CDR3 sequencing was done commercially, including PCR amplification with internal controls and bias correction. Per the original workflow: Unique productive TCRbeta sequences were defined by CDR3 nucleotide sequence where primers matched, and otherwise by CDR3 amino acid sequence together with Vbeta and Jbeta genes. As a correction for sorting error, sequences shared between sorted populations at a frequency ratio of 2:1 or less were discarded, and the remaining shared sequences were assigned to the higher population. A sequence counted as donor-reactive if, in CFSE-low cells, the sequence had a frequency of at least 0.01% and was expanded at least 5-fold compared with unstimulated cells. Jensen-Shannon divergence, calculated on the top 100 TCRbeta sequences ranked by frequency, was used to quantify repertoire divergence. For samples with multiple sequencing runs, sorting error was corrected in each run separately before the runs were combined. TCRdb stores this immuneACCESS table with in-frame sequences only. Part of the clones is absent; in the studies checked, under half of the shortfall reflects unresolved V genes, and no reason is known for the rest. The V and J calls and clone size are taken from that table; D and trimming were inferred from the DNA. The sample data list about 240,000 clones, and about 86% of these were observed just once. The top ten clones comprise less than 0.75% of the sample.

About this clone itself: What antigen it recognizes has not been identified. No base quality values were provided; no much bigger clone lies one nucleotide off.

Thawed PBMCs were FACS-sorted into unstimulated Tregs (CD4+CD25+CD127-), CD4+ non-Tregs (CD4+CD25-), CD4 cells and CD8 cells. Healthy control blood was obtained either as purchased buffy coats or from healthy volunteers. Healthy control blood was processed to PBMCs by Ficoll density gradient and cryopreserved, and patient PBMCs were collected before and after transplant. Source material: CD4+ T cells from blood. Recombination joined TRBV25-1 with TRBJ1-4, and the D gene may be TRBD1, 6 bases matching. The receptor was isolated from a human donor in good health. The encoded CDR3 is CASSALQGRANEKLFF. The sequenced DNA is TGTGCCAGCAGTGCTCTTCAGGGGAGAGCTAATGAAAAACTGTTTTTT. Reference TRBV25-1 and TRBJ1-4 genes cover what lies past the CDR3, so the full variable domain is EADIYQTPRYLVIGTGKKITLECSQTMGHDKMYWYQQDPGMELHLIHYSYGVNSTEKGDLSSESTVSRIRTEHFPLTLESARPSHTSQYLCASSALQGRANEKLFFGSGTQLSVL.